One and the same sample provided the 30 T cell receptor beta chains below, sequenced in a study of T cells in Graves' hyperthyroidism and ophthalmopathy. Researchers amplified the TCR beta CDR3 regions from RNA transcripts. HTBI primers were the set used in a first-round RT-PCR of the TCR CDR3. Each CDR3 protein is one row after TCRdb ran MiXCR on the multiplex PCR reads. This sample has approximately 640,000 distinct CDR3 sequences; 15% to 20% occur once, and the top ten carry roughly a sixth. Sequencing was carried out using blood. These receptors originate from a man aged 50 or older with Graves' hyperthyroidism.

The rearrangement uses TRBV3-1 and TRBJ1-1, with a possible D match to TRBD1 (5 bases). Trimming pared 1 base from V and 9 bases from J, leaving 21 bases between. Germline values: CDR1 LGHDT, CDR2 YNNKEL (reference sequence). CDR3 length: 16 residues. As DNA, the CDR3 is TGTGCCAGCAGCCAAGGGGCGGTATACAGGCCAACCCAAGCTTTCTTT. Amino acids: CASSQGAVYRPTQAFF.

V and J are TRBV7-6 and TRBJ2-1; D remains ambiguous. V was trimmed by 1 base and J by 4 bases, leaving 11 bases between them. Germline V gives CDR1 SGHVS, CDR2 FNYEAQ. This CDR3 has 15 amino acids. The CDR3 region is CASSLETNLYNEQFF. In DNA form, the CDR3 reads TGTGCCAGCAGCTTAGAGACAAATTTGTACAATGAGCAGTTCTTC.

This clonotype was observed a single time. The chain is built from TRBV7-2 and TRBJ2-5, with D possibly TRBD2 on 6 matching bases. This CDR3 is built from 14 residues. Trimming took 3 bases from V and 1 from J, leaving 9 bases between them. Germline CDR1 SGHTA, CDR2 FQGNSA. The DNA of the CDR3 is TGTGCCAGCAGCTTCGGGACTTCCCAAGAGACCCAGTACTTC. Translation gives CASSFGTSQETQYF.

The V gene is TRBV29-1, the J gene TRBJ1-2; D is ambiguous. Trimming stripped 3 bases from V and 0 bases from J, with 11 bases between. The germline V gene encodes CDR1 SQVTM and CDR2 ANQGSEA. CDR3 size: 14 residues. The CDR3 coding sequence is TGCAGCGTTGATCGGGAGGGAACTAACTATGGCTACACCTTC. Encoded protein: CSVDREGTNYGYTF.

This clonotype showed up just a few times. The gene calls are TRBV2 and TRBJ1-6; D call uncertain. CDR1 SNHLY and CDR2 FYNNEI come from the germline V gene. The V gene lost 1 base and the J gene lost 9 bases, with 10 bases spanning the gap. CDR3 length: 14 amino acids. The CDR3 loop is CASSEGPSVSPLHF. The DNA for the CDR3 is TGTGCCAGCAGTGAAGGGCCATCGGTTTCACCCCTCCACTTT.

In its sample, this clonotype was seen many times. The V call is TRBV10-3, the J call TRBJ2-4; 8 bases line up with TRBD1. Unmatched junction bases numbered 5, after V lost 0 bases and J lost 13 bases. This CDR3 is built from 13 residues. Germline V gives CDR1 ENHRY, CDR2 SYGVKD. The CDR3 DNA reads as TGTGCCATCAGTGAGTCGACAGGGACAGGACAGTACTTC. Its translation: CAISESTGTGQYF.

A single count supports this clonotype. A much larger clone differs from this one at a single base, so this may be a read error. This sequence joins TRBV28 and TRBJ1-4, with 7 bases identical to TRBD1. The V gene's germline CDR1 is MDHEN and CDR2 SYDVKM. This CDR3 comprises 15 residues. CDR3 loop: CASSFGQAKNGKLFF. The CDR3 nucleotides read TGTGCCAGCAGTTTCGGACAGGCCAAAAATGGAAAACTGTTTTTT. Variable domain in full (rest from reference TRBV28 and TRBJ1-4): DVKVTQSSRYLVKRTGEKVFLECVQDMDHENMFWYRQDPGLGLRLIYFSYDVKMKEKGDIPEGYSVSREKKERFSLILESASTNQTSMYLCASSFGQAKNGKLFFGSGTQLSVL.

This clonotype was observed at least ten times. CDR3 sequence: CASSQAGQSGYTF. In DNA form, the CDR3 reads TGTGCCAGCAGCCAAGCTGGTCAGAGTGGCTACACCTTC. The chain joins TRBV3-1 to TRBJ1-2; no clear D. Germline CDR1 reads LGHDT; CDR2 reads YNNKEL (reference sequence). Trimming removed 1 base from V and 7 bases from J, with 10 bases in between. The CDR3 spans 13 residues.

This sequence joins TRBV4-3 and TRBJ2-2, with D perhaps matching TRBD2 (6 bases). CDR1 is LGHNA, CDR2 YSLEER, per germline. V gave up 4 bases and J gave up 0 bases, with 12 bases separating them. The CDR3 has 16 residues. CDR3: CASSPERASNTGELFF. The CDR3 bases are TGCGCCAGCAGCCCAGAGCGGGCCTCGAACACCGGGGAGCTGTTTTTT.

With respect to this clonotype: A clone one base away is much larger, so this may be a read error. V and J are TRBV20-1 and TRBJ2-5; TRBD1 matches at 11 bases. The CDR3 has 12 residues. In germline, CDR1 is DFQATT, CDR2 SNEGSKA (reference sequence). As DNA, the CDR3 is TGCAGTGCACCGGGACAGGGGGAGACCAAGTACTTC. It specifies CSAPGQGETKYF.

In its sample, this clonotype was seen many times. The genes are TRBV7-9 and TRBJ2-7; possibly TRBD1 for D (5 bases). V gave up 8 bases and J gave up 1 base, with 12 bases separating them. Germline CDR1 reads SEHNR; CDR2 reads FQNEAQ (reference sequence). This CDR3 comprises 13 residues. CDR3: CASPTGQSYEQYF. The CDR3 DNA follows: TGTGCCAGCCCTACAGGACAATCCTACGAGCAGTACTTC.

In its sample, this clonotype was seen a few times. The chain joins TRBV7-2 to TRBJ2-7; maybe TRBD2 (6 bases). CDR3 length: 15 amino acids. Germline values: CDR1 SGHTA, CDR2 FQGNSA. V gave up 5 bases and J gave up 0 bases, with 14 bases separating them. The CDR3 sequence: CASSKTSASSYEQYF. The DNA for the CDR3 is TGTGCCAGCAGCAAGACTAGTGCCAGCTCCTACGAGCAGTACTTC. Together with reference TRBV7-2 and TRBJ2-7, the CDR3 gives the full variable domain: GAGVSQSPSNKVTEKGKDVELRCDPISGHTALYWYRQSLGQGLEFLIYFQGNSAPDKSGLPSDRFSAERTGGSVSTLTIQRTQQEDSAVYLCASSKTSASSYEQYFGPGTRLTVT.

This clonotype was counted a single time. The rearrangement links TRBV6-1 to TRBJ1-3; D remains ambiguous. This CDR3 comprises 15 residues. Trimming pared 3 bases from V and 1 base from J, leaving 10 bases between. CDR1 and CDR2 from the germline V gene are MNHNS and SASEGT. In nucleotides, the CDR3 is TGTGCCAGCAGTGAGGGCAGGCCGTCTGGAAACACCATATATTTT. This translates into CASSEGRPSGNTIYF.

The sample holds many counts of this clonotype. The rearrangement links TRBV6-1 to TRBJ2-1, with D uncertain. The CDR3 consists of 13 residues. Germline values: CDR1 MNHNS, CDR2 SASEGT. Trimming took 4 bases from V and 4 from J, leaving 8 bases between them. Here the CDR3 reads CASSVADYNEQFF. DNA of the CDR3: TGTGCCAGCAGTGTCGCAGATTACAATGAGCAGTTCTTC.

This clonotype was counted many times. V usage is TRBV10-2 and J usage is TRBJ2-1; 8 nucleotides line up with TRBD1. V lost 0 bases and J lost 8; bases outside the gene matches: 9. The CDR3 totals 16 residues. The germline V gene has CDR1 WSHSY and CDR2 SAAADI. In nucleotides, the CDR3 is TGCGCCAGCAGTGAGTCTTCGGACAGGGTACTCCATGAGCAGTTCTTC. It codes for CASSESSDRVLHEQFF.

This sequence joins TRBV11-2 and TRBJ2-3; 10 bases agree with TRBD2. This CDR3 contains 16 residues. The ends lost 5 bases at V and 2 bases at J; junction bases unmatched: 7. The germline gives CDR1 SGHAT, CDR2 FQNNGV. The CDR3 loop is CASSIPAGGFTDTQYF. Written as DNA, the CDR3 is TGTGCCAGCAGCATACCAGCGGGAGGGTTCACAGATACGCAGTATTTT.

The table lists this clonotype with many counts. The V call is TRBV2, the J call TRBJ2-6; D gene unclear. V was clipped by 8 bases and J by 3 bases, with 11 bases between them. The germline V gene has CDR1 SNHLY and CDR2 FYNNEI. The CDR3 has 14 residues. CDR3 sequence reads: CASEGGIGANVLTF. The CDR3 DNA is TGTGCCAGCGAAGGCGGCATTGGGGCCAACGTCCTGACTTTC.

Note on this clonotype: Given a much more abundant clone one base away, this may be a read error. This chain links TRBV20-1 with TRBJ2-2; 12 nucleotides match TRBD2. Germline V gene lookup returns CDR1 DFQATT and CDR2 SNEGSKA (reference sequence). The CDR3 has 18 amino acids. The CDR3 region is CSAYGTSGRISNTGELSF. In DNA, the CDR3 is TGCAGTGCTTACGGGACTAGCGGGCGTATTTCGAACACCGGGGAGCTGTCTTTT.

This clonotype was counted between two and nine times. This sequence joins TRBV5-1 and TRBJ2-3; D might be TRBD1 (5 bases). V lost 3 bases to trimming and J lost 0 bases, with 23 bases between them. Germline CDR1 SGHRS, CDR2 YFSETQ. The CDR3 is 19 amino acids. Here the CDR3 reads CASSSQPQAGQTSTDTQYF. The CDR3 DNA is TGCGCCAGCAGCTCCCAGCCCCAAGCCGGACAAACTAGCACAGATACGCAGTATTTT.

This clonotype was recorded a few times. CDR3 sequence reads: CASSLQLNEQFF. As DNA, the CDR3 is TGTGCCAGCAGTTTACAGTTAAATGAGCAGTTCTTC. The genes are TRBV28 and TRBJ2-1, with no clear D. V lost 2 bases to trimming and J lost 7 bases, with 6 bases between them. Per the germline V gene, CDR1 is MDHEN and CDR2 is SYDVKM. The CDR3 has 12 residues.

The chain is built from TRBV12-3 or TRBV12-4 and TRBJ2-2, with 13 bases fitting TRBD2. V trimming: 3 bases; J trimming: 5 bases; junction bases outside the gene matches: 9. The CDR3 runs 18 residues. The CDR3 loop is CASSLSRTSGSFTGELFF. The CDR3, as DNA: TGTGCCAGCAGTTTGAGTAGGACTAGCGGGAGTTTTACCGGGGAGCTGTTTTTT.

As concerns this clonotype: One end of the junction is discordant with germline, which a read error may explain. This sequence joins TRBV2 and TRBJ1-2, with TRBD1 as a possible D gene (6 bases). This CDR3 region has 13 residues. Germline-derived CDR1 and CDR2 are SNHLY and FYNNEI. The CDR3 protein is CATRLGQNYGDTF. CDR3 sequence (DNA): TGTGCCACCAGGTTGGGACAAAACTATGGCGACACCTTC.

This clonotype has a count of ten or more. This chain uses TRBV6-1 with TRBJ2-7, with a tentative D call TRBD2 (6 bases). This CDR3 region has 12 residues. The V and J ends lost 6 bases and 0 bases respectively, with 6 bases between them. Germline loops: CDR1 MNHNS, CDR2 SASEGT. CDR3 bases: TGTGCCAGCAGGACTAGCTCCTACGAGCAGTACTTC. Residues: CASRTSSYEQYF.

The genes are TRBV29-1 and TRBJ2-1; TRBD2 agrees at 8 bases. The CDR3 totals 13 residues. V lost 4 bases to trimming and J lost 7 bases; unmatched junction nucleotides: 6. CDR1 is SQVTM and CDR2 is ANQGSEA in the germline V gene. CDR3 coding DNA: TGCAGCGTTGCCGGGAGGGCAACGAATGAGCAGTTCTTC. Translating it yields CSVAGRATNEQFF.

This clonotype was found many times. The CDR3 nucleotides are TGCAGTGCCAGTTGGGGGCGGAACACTGAAGCTTTCTTT. Translating it yields CSASWGRNTEAFF. The rearrangement uses TRBV20-1 and TRBJ1-1; D may be TRBD1 (6 bases). V was trimmed by 6 bases and J by 1 base, leaving 12 bases between them. There are 13 residues in the CDR3. Per germline, CDR1 DFQATT and CDR2 SNEGSKA (reference sequence).

In this sample, this clonotype turned up a few times. The J gene is TRBJ2-7, the V gene TRBV7-3, with D maybe TRBD1 (5 bases). Germline-derived CDR1 and CDR2 are SGHTA and FQGTGA. The CDR3 sequence is 13 residues long. V lost 1 base and J 9 bases, leaving 13 bases between the germline ends. The CDR3, as DNA: TGTGCCAGCAGCTTAATGGGGCTTTCCGGGCAGTACTTC. It encodes CASSLMGLSGQYF.

The J gene is TRBJ1-2, the V gene TRBV3-1; TRBD1 matches at 7 bases. This CDR3 spans 15 amino acids. CDR1 and CDR2 from the germline V gene are LGHDT and YNNKEL (reference sequence). Germline trimming cut 2 bases from V and 4 bases from J; bases unmatched to any gene: 7. The CDR3: CASSQITGAGYGYTF. Written as DNA, the CDR3 is TGTGCCAGCAGCCAAATAACAGGGGCGGGCTATGGCTACACCTTC.

The V and J genes are TRBV9 and TRBJ1-2, with D unclear. This CDR3 comprises 17 residues. Germline CDR1 SGDLS, CDR2 YYNGEE. Trimming pared 3 bases from V and 3 bases from J, leaving 21 bases between. The DNA for the CDR3 is TGTGCCAGCAGCGGGGGAGTCTCCAACGAATATCACTATGGCTACACCTTC. It specifies CASSGGVSNEYHYGYTF.

This clonotype was found many times. V and J are TRBV7-8 and TRBJ2-7, with D unclear. V dropped 3 bases and J dropped 2 bases, with 5 bases sitting between them. This CDR3 contains 12 residues. Germline CDR1 SGHVS, CDR2 FQNEAQ. CDR3 sequence (DNA): TGTGCCAGCAGCTTGACCACCTACGAGCAGTACTTC. Translation gives CASSLTTYEQYF.

The V and J genes are TRBV10-3 and TRBJ2-7, with TRBD2 identical over 8 bases. CDR1 and CDR2 from the germline V gene are ENHRY and SYGVKD. Trimming cost V 3 bases and J 2 bases; bases outside gene matches: 3. This CDR3 is 14 amino acids long. CDR3 protein: CAISEGAGAYEQYF. Here the CDR3 DNA reads TGTGCCATCAGTGAAGGAGCGGGGGCCTACGAGCAGTACTTC.